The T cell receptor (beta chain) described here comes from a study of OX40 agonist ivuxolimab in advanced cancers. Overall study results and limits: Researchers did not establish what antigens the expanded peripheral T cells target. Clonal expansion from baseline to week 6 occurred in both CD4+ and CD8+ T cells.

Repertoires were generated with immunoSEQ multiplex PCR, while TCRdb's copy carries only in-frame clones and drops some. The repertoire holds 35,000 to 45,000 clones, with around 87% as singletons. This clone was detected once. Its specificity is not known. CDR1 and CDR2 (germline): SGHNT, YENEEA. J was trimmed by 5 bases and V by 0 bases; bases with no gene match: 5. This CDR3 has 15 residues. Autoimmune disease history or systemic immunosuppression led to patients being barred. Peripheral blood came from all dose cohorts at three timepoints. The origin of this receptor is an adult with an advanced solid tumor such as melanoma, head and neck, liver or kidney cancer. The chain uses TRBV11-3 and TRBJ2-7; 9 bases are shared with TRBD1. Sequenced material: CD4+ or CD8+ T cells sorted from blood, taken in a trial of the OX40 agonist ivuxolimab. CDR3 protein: CASSLEQGAGHEQYF. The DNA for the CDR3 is TGTGCCAGCAGCTTAGAACAGGGGGCAGGACACGAGCAGTACTTC.